This T cell receptor beta chain was recovered during a study of blood T cell repertoires in COVID-19. Study at large: Collection of acute and convalescent COVID-19 samples took place in the United States, Italy and Spain. T cells, B-cell-depleted T cells, or PBMCs supplied cDNA or gDNA.

Per germline, CDR1 MNHEY and CDR2 SVGEGT. Deletions cut 5 bases from V and 7 bases from J, with 11 bases between. The CDR3 has 12 amino acids. Cohort allocation depended upon clinical history that participants reported. Original analysis: Reference gene primer amplification gave nucleated cell count estimates. Clones were sequenced by immunoSEQ multiplex PCR, and TCRdb holds only the in-frame ones, with some missing. The DNA was the basis for D and trimming; V, J and clone size are from that table. This sample yields about 270,000 clones, of which 80% to 90% are seen a single time; approximately 4% belongs to the top ten.

The receptor was derived from a woman aged 30 to 39 with acute COVID-19. Sequencing input: PBMCs or T cells enriched from blood (not recorded which). V usage is TRBV6-2 or TRBV6-3 and J usage is TRBJ1-1, with D perhaps matching TRBD1 (6 bases). CDR3 sequence (DNA): TGTGCCAGCAGTCCAACGGACAGTGAAGCTTTCTTT. Its translation is CASSPTDSEAFF.